This section outlines one T cell receptor beta chain sequence together with its context. Responders (about 200,000, CFSE-labeled) met about 200,000 stimulators that were irradiated and violet-dye-labeled. Profiled with immunoSEQ multiplex PCR; TCRdb holds only in-frame clones, not every one. The data show approximately 6,900 clones, roughly 25% seen once. The data are from a study of graft-versus-host responses after intestinal transplantation. For the study at large: Induction using anti-thymocyte globulin, followed by tacrolimus and steroids for two to three years, was given to all recipients. Study outcomes and limitations: Patients who carried graft-donor T cell macrochimerism also had high graft-versus-host to host-versus-graft clonal ratios in their allografts. The recipient marrow held GvH clones, and some of them showed up first in ileum or blood.

Germline V CDR1 and CDR2: MGHRA, YSYEKL. Trimming stripped 1 base from V and 3 bases from J, with 16 bases between. This CDR3 has 16 residues. The sample here was alloreactive CD4+ T cells from a mixed lymphocyte reaction culture, taken before transplantation. As for subset: CFSE-low proliferating T cells sorted from roughly 6-day pre-transplant mixed lymphocyte reaction (GvH or HvG direction). This TCR was sampled from a human patient who was an organ donor for intestinal transplantation. This chain connects TRBV4-1 to TRBJ2-7; D is ambiguous. The CDR3 nucleotides read TGCGCCAGCAGCCAAGGAGGCGCGGAGTATAGCTACGAGCAGTACTTC. Its translation is CASSQGGAEYSYEQYF.